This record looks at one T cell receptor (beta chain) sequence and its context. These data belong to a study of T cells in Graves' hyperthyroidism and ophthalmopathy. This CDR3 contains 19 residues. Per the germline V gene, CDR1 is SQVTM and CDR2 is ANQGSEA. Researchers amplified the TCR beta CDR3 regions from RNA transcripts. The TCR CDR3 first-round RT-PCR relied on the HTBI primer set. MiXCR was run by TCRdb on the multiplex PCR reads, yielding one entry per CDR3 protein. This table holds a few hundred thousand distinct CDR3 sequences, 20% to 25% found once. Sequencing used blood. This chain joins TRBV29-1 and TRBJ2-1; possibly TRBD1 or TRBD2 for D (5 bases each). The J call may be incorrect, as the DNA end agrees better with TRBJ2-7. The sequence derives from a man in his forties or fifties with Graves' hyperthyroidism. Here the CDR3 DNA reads TGCAGCGTTATTTTATGGGGGACGGCGAATCCGAGCTCCTACAATGAGCAGTACTTC. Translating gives CSVILWGTANPSSYNEQYF.